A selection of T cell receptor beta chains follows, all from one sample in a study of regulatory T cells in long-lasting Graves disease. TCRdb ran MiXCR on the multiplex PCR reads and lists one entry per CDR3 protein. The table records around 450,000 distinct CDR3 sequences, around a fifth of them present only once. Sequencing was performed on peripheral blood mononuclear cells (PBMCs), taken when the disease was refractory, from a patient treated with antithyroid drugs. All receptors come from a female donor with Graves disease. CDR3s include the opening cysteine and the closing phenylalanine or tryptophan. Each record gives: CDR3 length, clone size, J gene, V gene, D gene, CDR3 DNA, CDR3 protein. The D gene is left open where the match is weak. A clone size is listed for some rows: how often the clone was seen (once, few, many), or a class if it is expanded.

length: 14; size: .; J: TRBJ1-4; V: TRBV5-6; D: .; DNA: TGTGCCAGCACCCAACAGGGTCATAATGAAAAACTGTTTTTT; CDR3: CASTQQGHNEKLFF
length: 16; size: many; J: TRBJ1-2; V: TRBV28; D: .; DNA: TGTGCCAGCAGTTTGGTGGGGGGAGAGATTGAGAATGGCTACACCTTC; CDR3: CASSLVGGEIENGYTF
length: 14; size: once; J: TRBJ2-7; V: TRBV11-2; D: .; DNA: TGTGCCAGCAGCAGGGACCCCACCGGGTACGAGCAGTACTTC; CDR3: CASSRDPTGYEQYF
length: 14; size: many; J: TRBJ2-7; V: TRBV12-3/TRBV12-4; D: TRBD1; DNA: TGTGCCAGCAGTTGGGGACAGGGAAGAGGCGAGCAGTACTTC; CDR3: CASSWGQGRGEQYF
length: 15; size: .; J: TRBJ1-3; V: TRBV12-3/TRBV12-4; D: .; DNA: TGTGCCAGCAGGAACTCCATCGACTCTGGAAACACCATATATTTT; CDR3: CASRNSIDSGNTIYF
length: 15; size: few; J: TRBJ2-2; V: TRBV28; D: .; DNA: TGTGCCAGCAGTTTAATTAGCGGAAACACCGGGGAGCTGTTTTTT; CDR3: CASSLISGNTGELFF
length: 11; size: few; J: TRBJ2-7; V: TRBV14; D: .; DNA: TGTGCCAGCAGCCAGCGCCGGGAGCAGTACTTC; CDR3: CASSQRREQYF
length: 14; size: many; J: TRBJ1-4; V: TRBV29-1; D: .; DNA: TGCAGCGTTCGGTCGGGCGCAACTAATGAAAAACTGTTTTTT; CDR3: CSVRSGATNEKLFF
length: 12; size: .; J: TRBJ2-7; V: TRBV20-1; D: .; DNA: TGCAGTGCTGACAATGAGGGCAATCTTCAGTACTTC; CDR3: CSADNEGNLQYF
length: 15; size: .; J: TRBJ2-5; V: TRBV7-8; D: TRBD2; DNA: TGTGCCAGCAGCCGGACTAGCGGGAGAGGAGAGACCCAGTACTTC; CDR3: CASSRTSGRGETQYF
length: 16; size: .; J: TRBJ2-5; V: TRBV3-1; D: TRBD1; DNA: TGTGCCAGCAGCCGCGGGACAGGGGGGAATGGAGAGACCCAGTACTTC; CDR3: CASSRGTGGNGETQYF